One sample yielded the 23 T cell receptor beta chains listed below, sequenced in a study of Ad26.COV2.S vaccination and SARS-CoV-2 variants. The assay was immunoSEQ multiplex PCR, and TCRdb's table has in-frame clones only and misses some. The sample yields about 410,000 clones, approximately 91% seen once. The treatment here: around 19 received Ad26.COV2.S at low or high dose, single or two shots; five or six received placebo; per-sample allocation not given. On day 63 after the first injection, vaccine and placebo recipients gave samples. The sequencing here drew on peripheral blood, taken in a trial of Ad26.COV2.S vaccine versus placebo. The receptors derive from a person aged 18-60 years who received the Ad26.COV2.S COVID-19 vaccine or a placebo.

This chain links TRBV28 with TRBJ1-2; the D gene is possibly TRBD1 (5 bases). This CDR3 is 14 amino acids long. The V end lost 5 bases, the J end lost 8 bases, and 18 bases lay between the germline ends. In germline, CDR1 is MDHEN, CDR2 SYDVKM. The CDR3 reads CASSPRTPSGGYTF. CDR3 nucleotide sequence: TGTGCCAGCAGTCCCAGGACACCCTCGGGGGGCTACACCTTC.

CDR3 nucleotide sequence: TGTGCCTGGAGTCCTGGGAGATCTTATGAAAAACTGTTTTTT. Its protein is CAWSPGRSYEKLFF. The rearrangement joins TRBV30 to TRBJ1-4; D is undetermined. V lost 2 bases and J lost 6, with 13 bases in between. Germline CDR1 GTSNPN, CDR2 SVGIG (reference sequence). The CDR3 has 14 amino acids.

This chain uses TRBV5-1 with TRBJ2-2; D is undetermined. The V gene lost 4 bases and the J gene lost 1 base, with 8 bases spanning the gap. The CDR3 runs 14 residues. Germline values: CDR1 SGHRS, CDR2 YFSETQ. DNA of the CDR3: TGCGCCAGCAGCGTGGACCAGAACACCGGGGAGCTGTTTTTT. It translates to CASSVDQNTGELFF.

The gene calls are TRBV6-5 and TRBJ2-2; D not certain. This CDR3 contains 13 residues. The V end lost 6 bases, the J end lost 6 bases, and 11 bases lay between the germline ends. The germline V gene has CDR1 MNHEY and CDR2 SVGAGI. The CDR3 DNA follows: TGTGCCAGCAGCCTTGTAGGCCCCGGGGAGCTGTTTTTT. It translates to CASSLVGPGELFF.

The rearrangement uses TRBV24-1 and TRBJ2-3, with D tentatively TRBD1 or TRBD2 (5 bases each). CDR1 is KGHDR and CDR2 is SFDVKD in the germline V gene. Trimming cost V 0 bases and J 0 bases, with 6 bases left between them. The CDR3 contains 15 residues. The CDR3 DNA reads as TGTGCCACCAGTGATTTGTGGGACAGCACAGATACGCAGTATTTT. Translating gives CATSDLWDSTDTQYF.

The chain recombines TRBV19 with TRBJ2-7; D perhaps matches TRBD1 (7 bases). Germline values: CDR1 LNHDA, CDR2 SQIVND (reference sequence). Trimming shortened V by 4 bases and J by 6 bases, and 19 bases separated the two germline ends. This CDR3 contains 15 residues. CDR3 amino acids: CASSRQGAGPSEQYF. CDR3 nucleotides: TGTGCCAGTAGTAGACAGGGAGCGGGTCCGTCCGAGCAGTACTTC.

CDR3 bases: TGTGCCAGCAGCCCGCGACAGGGAGCCTACGAGCAGTACTTC. Encoded protein: CASSPRQGAYEQYF. The V call is TRBV9, the J call TRBJ2-7; 7 nucleotides line up with TRBD1. With V trimmed by 4 bases and J by 2 bases, 6 bases remained unmatched. The CDR3 has 14 amino acids. Per the germline V gene, CDR1 is SGDLS and CDR2 is YYNGEE.

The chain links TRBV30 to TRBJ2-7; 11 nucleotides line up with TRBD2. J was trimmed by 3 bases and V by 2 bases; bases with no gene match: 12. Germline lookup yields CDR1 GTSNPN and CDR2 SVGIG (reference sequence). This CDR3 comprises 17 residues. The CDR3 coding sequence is TGTGCCTGGAGTCTAGGTAGCGGGAGGGCCCCTAACTACGAGCAGTACTTC. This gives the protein CAWSLGSGRAPNYEQYF.

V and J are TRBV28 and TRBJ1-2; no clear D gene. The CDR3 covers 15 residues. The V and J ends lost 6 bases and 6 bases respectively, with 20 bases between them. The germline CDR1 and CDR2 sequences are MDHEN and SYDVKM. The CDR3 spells CASSLPGGFLDGYTF. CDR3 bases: TGTGCCAGCAGCCTCCCGGGAGGGTTCTTAGATGGCTACACCTTC.

CDR3 in amino acids: CASSPRTDTQYF. The CDR3 nucleotides are TGTGCCAGTAGTCCTCGCACAGATACGCAGTATTTT. The V gene is TRBV19, the J gene TRBJ2-3; D is unclear. This CDR3 contains 12 residues. CDR1 and CDR2 from the germline V gene are LNHDA and SQIVND (reference sequence). The V gene lost 5 bases and the J gene lost 1 base, with 4 bases spanning the gap.

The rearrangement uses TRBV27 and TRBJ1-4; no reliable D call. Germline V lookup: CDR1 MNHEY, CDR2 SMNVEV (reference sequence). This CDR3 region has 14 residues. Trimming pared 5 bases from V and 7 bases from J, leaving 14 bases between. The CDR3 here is CASSPIREIEKLFF. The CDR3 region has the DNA TGTGCCAGCAGTCCGATCCGGGAGATTGAAAAACTGTTTTTT. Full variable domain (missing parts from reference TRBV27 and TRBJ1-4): EAQVTQNPRYLITVTGKKLTVTCSQNMNHEYMSWYRQDPGLGLRQIYYSMNVEVTDKGDVPEGYKVSRKEKRNFPLILESPSPNQTSLYFCASSPIREIEKLFFGSGTQLSVL.

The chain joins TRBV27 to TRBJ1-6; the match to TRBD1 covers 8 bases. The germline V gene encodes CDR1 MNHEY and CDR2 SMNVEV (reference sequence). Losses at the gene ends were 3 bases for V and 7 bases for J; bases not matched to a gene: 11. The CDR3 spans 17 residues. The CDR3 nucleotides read TGTGCCAGCAGTTTCGGTCCGGGGAACAGGGGGAATTCACCCCTCCACTTT. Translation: CASSFGPGNRGNSPLHF.

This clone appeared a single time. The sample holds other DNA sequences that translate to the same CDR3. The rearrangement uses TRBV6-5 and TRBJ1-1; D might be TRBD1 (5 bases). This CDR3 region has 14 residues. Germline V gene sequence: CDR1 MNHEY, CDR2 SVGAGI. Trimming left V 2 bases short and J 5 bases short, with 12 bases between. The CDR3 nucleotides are TGTGCCAGCAGTTACCTGGGGCCAGGGACTGAAGCTTTCTTT. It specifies CASSYLGPGTEAFF.

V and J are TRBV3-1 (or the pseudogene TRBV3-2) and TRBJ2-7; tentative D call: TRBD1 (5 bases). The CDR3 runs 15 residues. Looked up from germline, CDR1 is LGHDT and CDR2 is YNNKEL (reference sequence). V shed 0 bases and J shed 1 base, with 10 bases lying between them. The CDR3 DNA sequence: TGTGCCAGCAGCCAAGACCACAGGCCTTCCTACGAGCAGTACTTC. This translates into CASSQDHRPSYEQYF.

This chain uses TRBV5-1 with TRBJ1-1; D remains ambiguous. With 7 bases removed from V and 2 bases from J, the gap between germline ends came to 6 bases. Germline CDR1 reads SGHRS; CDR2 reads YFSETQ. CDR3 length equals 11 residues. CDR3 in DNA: TGCGCCAGCTCCTCTAACACTGAAGCTTTCTTT. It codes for CASSSNTEAFF.

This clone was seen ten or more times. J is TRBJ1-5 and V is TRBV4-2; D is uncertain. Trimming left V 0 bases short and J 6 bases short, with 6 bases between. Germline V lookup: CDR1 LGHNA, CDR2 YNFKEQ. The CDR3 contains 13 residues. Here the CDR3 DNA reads TGTGCCAGCAGCCAAGATGAGGTTCAGCCCCAGCATTTT. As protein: CASSQDEVQPQHF.

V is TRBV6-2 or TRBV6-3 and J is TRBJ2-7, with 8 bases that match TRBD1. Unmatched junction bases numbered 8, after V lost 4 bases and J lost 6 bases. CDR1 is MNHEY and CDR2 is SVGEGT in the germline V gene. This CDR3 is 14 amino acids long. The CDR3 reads CASSFPTGAGEQYF. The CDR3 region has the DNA TGTGCCAGCAGTTTCCCGACAGGGGCAGGCGAGCAGTACTTC.

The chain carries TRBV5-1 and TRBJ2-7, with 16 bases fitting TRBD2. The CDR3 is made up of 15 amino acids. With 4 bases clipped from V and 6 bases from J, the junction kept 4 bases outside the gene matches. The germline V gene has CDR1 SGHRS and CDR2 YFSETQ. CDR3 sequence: CASSPGLAGGSEQYF. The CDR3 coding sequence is TGCGCCAGCAGCCCGGGACTAGCGGGAGGGTCCGAGCAGTACTTC.

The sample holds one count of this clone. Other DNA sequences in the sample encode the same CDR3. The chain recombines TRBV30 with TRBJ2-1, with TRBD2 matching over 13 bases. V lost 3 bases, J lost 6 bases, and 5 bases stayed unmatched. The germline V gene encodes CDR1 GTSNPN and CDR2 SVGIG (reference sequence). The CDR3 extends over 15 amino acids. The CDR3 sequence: CAWSLRLAGGNEQFF. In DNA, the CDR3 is TGTGCCTGGAGCCTTCGACTAGCGGGGGGCAATGAGCAGTTCTTC.

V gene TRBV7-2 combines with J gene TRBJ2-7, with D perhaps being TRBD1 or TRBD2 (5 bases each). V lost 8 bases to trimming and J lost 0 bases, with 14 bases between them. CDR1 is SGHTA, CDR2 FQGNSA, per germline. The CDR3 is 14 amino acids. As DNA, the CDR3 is TGTGCCAGCTCCGGGGACGCCCACTCCTACGAGCAGTACTTC. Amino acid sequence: CASSGDAHSYEQYF.

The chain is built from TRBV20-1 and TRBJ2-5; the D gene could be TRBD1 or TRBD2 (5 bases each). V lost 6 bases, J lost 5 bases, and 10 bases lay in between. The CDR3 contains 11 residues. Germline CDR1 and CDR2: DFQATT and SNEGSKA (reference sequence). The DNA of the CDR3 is TGCAGTGCCCAGAGGGGCGAGACCCAGTACTTC. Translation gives CSAQRGETQYF.

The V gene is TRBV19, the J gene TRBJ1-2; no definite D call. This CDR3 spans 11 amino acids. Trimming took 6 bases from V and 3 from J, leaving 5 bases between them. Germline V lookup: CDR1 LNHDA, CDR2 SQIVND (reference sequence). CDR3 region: CASRNHYGYTF. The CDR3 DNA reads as TGTGCCAGTAGGAATCACTATGGCTACACCTTC.

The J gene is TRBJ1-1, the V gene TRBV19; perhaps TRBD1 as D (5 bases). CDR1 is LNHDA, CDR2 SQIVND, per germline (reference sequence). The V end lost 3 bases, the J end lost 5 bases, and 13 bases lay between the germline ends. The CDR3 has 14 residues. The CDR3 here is CASSITGLVTEAFF. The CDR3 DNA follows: TGTGCCAGTAGTATCACAGGCCTCGTGACTGAAGCTTTCTTT.